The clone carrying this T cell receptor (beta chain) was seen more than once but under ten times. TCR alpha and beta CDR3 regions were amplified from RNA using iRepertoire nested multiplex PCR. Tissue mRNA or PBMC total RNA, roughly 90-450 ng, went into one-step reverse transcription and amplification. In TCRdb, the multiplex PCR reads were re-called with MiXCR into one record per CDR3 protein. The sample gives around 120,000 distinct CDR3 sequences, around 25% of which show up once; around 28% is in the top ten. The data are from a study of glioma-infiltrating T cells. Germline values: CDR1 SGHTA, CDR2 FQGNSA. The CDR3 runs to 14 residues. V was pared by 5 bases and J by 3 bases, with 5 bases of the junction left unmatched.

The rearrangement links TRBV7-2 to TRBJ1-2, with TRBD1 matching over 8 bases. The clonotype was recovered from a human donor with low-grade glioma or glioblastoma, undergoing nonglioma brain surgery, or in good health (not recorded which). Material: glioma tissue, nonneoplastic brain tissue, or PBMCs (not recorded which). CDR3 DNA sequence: TGTGCCAGCAGCCATTACAGGGGGGACTATGGCTACACCTTC. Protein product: CASSHYRGDYGYTF.